The present entry profiles one T cell receptor (beta chain) with its context. Its antigen remains unknown. The data derive from a study of Ad26.COV2.S vaccination and SARS-CoV-2 variants. The wider study: Administration of Ad26.COV2.S was intramuscular, either once or twice 56 days apart. The study, taken as a whole, reports: Assessments of TCR breadth and depth may have underestimated the total T cell responses. Reported post-vaccination CD8+ and CD4+ T cell responses to spike showed substantial breadth. Vaccine recipients surpassed placebo recipients in spike-specific TCR breadth.

Profiled with immunoSEQ multiplex PCR; TCRdb holds only in-frame clones, not every one. The sample yields about 380,000 clones, 83% seen once. The treatment was: about 20 received Ad26.COV2.S at low or high dose, single or two shots; 5 received placebo; per-sample allocation not given. Following the first vaccine or placebo injection, samples were taken on day 63. In germline, CDR1 is MNHEY, CDR2 SVGAGI. The length of the CDR3 is 16 residues. With 2 bases clipped from V and 0 bases from J, the junction kept 4 bases outside the gene matches. The clonotype originates from a person aged 18-65 years who received the Ad26.COV2.S COVID-19 vaccine or a placebo. The sequencing used peripheral blood, collected in a trial of Ad26.COV2.S vaccine versus placebo. The rearrangement uses TRBV6-5 and TRBJ2-3; 8 bases are shared with TRBD1. In nucleotides, the CDR3 is TGTGCCAGCAGTTACCAGGGGGCTGGGAGCACAGATACGCAGTATTTT. It codes for CASSYQGAGSTDTQYF.